Below are 5 T cell receptor beta chains sequenced from a single sample in a study of neurological immune-mediated disorders. TCRdb fed the 5' RACE reads into MiXCR, producing one record per CDR3 protein. The sample lists roughly 13,000 distinct CDR3 sequences; over 9.5% were seen once. Material for sequencing was PBMCs. These receptors came from a woman aged 40 to 50 in good health.

This clonotype was counted ten times or more. J is TRBJ2-7 and V is TRBV15; 7 bases are shared with TRBD2. The CDR3 has 14 amino acids. The germline V gene encodes CDR1 LNHNV and CDR2 YYDKDF (reference sequence). Unmatched junction bases numbered 5, after V lost 4 bases and J lost 2 bases. CDR3 nucleotide sequence: TGTGCCACCAGCACCCCGGGAGGCGCCTACGAGCAGTACTTC. It codes for CATSTPGGAYEQYF.

This clonotype was seen a few times. V gene TRBV15 combines with J gene TRBJ2-3, with D perhaps TRBD1 (7 bases). Germline lookup yields CDR1 LNHNV and CDR2 YYDKDF (reference sequence). This CDR3 comprises 15 residues. V lost 3 bases to trimming and J lost 0 bases, with 10 bases between them. The CDR3 loop reads CATSRTGTSTDTQYF. The CDR3 DNA sequence: TGTGCCACCAGCAGGACAGGGACTAGCACAGATACGCAGTATTTT.

Ten or more counts support this clonotype. The chain has TRBV3-1 and TRBJ1-1; D gene uncertain. Trimming pared 3 bases from V and 5 bases from J, leaving 7 bases between. The length of the CDR3 is 12 residues. Germline V lookup: CDR1 LGHDT, CDR2 YNNKEL (reference sequence). CDR3 residues: CASSQLGTEAFF. Here the CDR3 DNA reads TGTGCCAGCAGCCAGTTAGGGACTGAAGCTTTCTTT.

Turning to this clonotype: Compared with germline, one end of the junction differs, possibly owing to a read error. The gene calls are TRBV7-8 and TRBJ1-2, with 9 bases matching TRBD1. The CDR3 is 15 residues long. CDR1 is SGHVS, CDR2 FQNEAQ, per germline. CDR3 DNA sequence: TGTGCCAGCAACTTAAGGGGACAGGGAATCTATGGCTACACCTTC. It encodes CASNLRGQGIYGYTF.

This clonotype was seen repeatedly, ten times or more. The chain combines TRBV6-5 with TRBJ1-1; no reliable D call. Germline assignment: CDR1 MNHEY and CDR2 SVGAGI. V shed 6 bases and J shed 6 bases, with 26 bases lying between them. The CDR3 contains 17 residues. Here the CDR3 DNA reads TGTGCCAGCAGGCCCCCCCCAGCCAAGGGCCTGGGGTCTGAAGCTTTCTTT. Its protein product is CASRPPPAKGLGSEAFF.